The 8 T cell receptor beta chains presented below share a single source sample, sequenced in a study of regulatory T cells in long-lasting Graves disease. Time point reported: persistent/refractory GD, antithyroid drugs over 5 years with positive TRAb. RNA from PBMCs was the source of the TCR library. CDR3-region Arm-PCR and iRepertoire HTBI primers produced the TCR beta libraries. TCRdb independently ran MiXCR on the multiplex PCR reads; one entry per CDR3 protein. The sample lists hundreds of thousands of distinct CDR3 sequences; less than 25% were seen once. The specimen was peripheral blood mononuclear cells (PBMCs), collected when the disease was refractory, from a patient treated with antithyroid drugs. The source is a female donor with Graves disease.

The CDR3 sequence: CASSHRPGTSGKSSYNEQFF. In DNA, the CDR3 is TGTGCCAGCAGCCATAGACCCGGGACTAGCGGGAAGAGCTCCTACAATGAGCAGTTCTTC. V gene TRBV3-1 combines with J gene TRBJ2-1, with 13 bases lining up with TRBD2. There are 20 residues in the CDR3. CDR1 is LGHDT, CDR2 YNNKEL, per germline (reference sequence). The ends lost 3 bases at V and 0 bases at J; junction bases unmatched: 11.

This clonotype was observed a handful of times. The rearrangement uses TRBV12-3 or TRBV12-4 and TRBJ2-4; 9 bases fit TRBD2. The CDR3 totals 13 residues. The ends lost 8 bases at V and 4 bases at J; junction bases unmatched: 3. The CDR3 DNA sequence: TGTGCCAGCTCGGCGGGAGGGAAAAACATTCAGTACTTC. Amino acids: CASSAGGKNIQYF.

The J gene is TRBJ2-5, the V gene TRBV29-1; tentative D call: TRBD1 (5 bases). Germline V gives CDR1 SQVTM, CDR2 ANQGSEA. Trimming shortened V by 1 base and J by 3 bases, and 12 bases separated the two germline ends. There are 14 residues in the CDR3. The CDR3 nucleotides read TGCAGCGTTGAAGCGAGAGGACACAAAGAGACCCAGTACTTC. This sequence encodes CSVEARGHKETQYF.

This clonotype was recorded many times. The V call is TRBV12-3 or TRBV12-4, the J call TRBJ2-7, with 7 nucleotides matching TRBD2. The CDR3 extends over 17 amino acids. The J segment lost 2 bases and the V segment lost 3 bases, leaving 13 bases of the junction unmatched. The CDR3 reads CASSFSSGMIGAYEQYF. The CDR3, as DNA: TGTGCCAGCAGTTTTTCCAGCGGGATGATCGGGGCCTACGAGCAGTACTTC.

In this sample, this clonotype turned up many times. The chain couples TRBV12-3 or TRBV12-4 to TRBJ1-1; no firm D call. This CDR3 comprises 14 residues. V was trimmed by 0 bases and J by 6 bases, leaving 11 bases between them. The CDR3 protein is CASSLAGVVAEAFF. The CDR3 region has the DNA TGTGCCAGCAGTTTAGCTGGGGTCGTCGCTGAAGCTTTCTTT.

The J gene is TRBJ2-3, the V gene TRBV6-9; 7 bases line up with TRBD2. This CDR3 contains 17 residues. With 3 bases clipped from V and 0 bases from J, the junction kept 9 bases outside the gene matches. Germline V gene lookup returns CDR1 MNHGY and CDR2 SVAAGI. CDR3 coding DNA: TGTGCCAGCAGTTACTTCCTCGGGGGGTCAAGCACAGATACGCAGTATTTT. Translated, it gives CASSYFLGGSSTDTQYF.

This clonotype appeared a few times. The chain uses TRBV29-1 and TRBJ2-5, with 9 bases identical to TRBD1. CDR1 and CDR2 (germline): SQVTM, ANQGSEA. This CDR3 comprises 14 residues. Unmatched junction bases numbered 7, after V lost 3 bases and J lost 5 bases. CDR3 sequence reads: CSVDRDRAPETQYF. CDR3 nucleotides: TGCAGCGTTGACCGGGACAGGGCACCCGAGACCCAGTACTTC.

This clonotype was counted a few times. The genes are TRBV19 and TRBJ1-5; 7 nucleotides agree with TRBD1. V shed 3 bases and J 4 bases; nucleotides not matched to a gene: 3. The CDR3 covers 14 residues. The germline V gene has CDR1 LNHDA and CDR2 SQIVND (reference sequence). The CDR3 nucleotides read TGTGCCAGTAGTATCGACAGGGCAAATCAGCCCCAGCATTTT. This codes for CASSIDRANQPQHF.